This T cell receptor beta chain was sequenced in a study of Ad26.COV2.S vaccination and SARS-CoV-2 variants. Study-level background: COV1001, an Ad26.COV2.S trial, supplied this vaccine-arm donor.

Treatment of the sample: some 20 received Ad26.COV2.S at low or high dose, single or two shots; about 5 received placebo; per-sample allocation not given. Specimens were obtained on day 63 following the first vaccine or placebo injection. TCRdb's copy holds only in-frame clones and misses some; the assay was immunoSEQ multiplex PCR. The repertoire has 290,000 or so clones, 87% of them found once; the top ten carry 2.5% to 3.5%. This clone was counted a single time. Its matching antigen is unknown. Germline CDR1 is SGHTA and CDR2 is FQGTGA. The CDR3 consists of 14 residues. V was clipped by 5 bases and J by 1 base; unmatched bases: 5. Study-wide results and caveats: Vaccinated and placebo-treated recipients had similar non-spike TCR breadth. TCR breadth and depth estimates may have understated total T cell responses. Marked by substantial breadth, spike-specific CD8+ and CD4+ T cell responses were reportedly seen after vaccination.

The sequence was collected from a person between 18 and 65 years old who received the Ad26.COV2.S COVID-19 vaccine or a placebo. V usage is TRBV7-3 and J usage is TRBJ2-7; 7 nucleotides agree with TRBD1. The material sequenced was peripheral blood, taken in a trial of Ad26.COV2.S vaccine versus placebo. CDR3 sequence reads: CASSPGQMSYEQYF. The DNA for the CDR3 is TGTGCCAGCAGCCCGGGACAGATGTCCTACGAGCAGTACTTC.